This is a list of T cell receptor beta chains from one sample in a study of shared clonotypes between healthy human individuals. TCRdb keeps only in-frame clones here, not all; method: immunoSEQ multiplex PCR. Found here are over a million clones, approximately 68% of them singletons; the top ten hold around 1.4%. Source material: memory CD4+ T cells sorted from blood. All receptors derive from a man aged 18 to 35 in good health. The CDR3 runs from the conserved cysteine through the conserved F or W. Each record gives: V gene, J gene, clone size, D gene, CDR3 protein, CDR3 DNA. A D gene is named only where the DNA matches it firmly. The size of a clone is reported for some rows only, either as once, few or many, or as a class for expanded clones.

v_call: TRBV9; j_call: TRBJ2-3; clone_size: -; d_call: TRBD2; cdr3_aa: CASSVLAGGQGDTQYF; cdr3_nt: TGTGCCAGCAGCGTACTAGCGGGGGGGCAAGGAGATACGCAGTATTTT
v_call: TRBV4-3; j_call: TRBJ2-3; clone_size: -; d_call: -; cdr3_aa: CASSQDSGDTQYF; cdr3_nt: TGCGCCAGCAGCCAAGATTCTGGGGATACGCAGTATTTT
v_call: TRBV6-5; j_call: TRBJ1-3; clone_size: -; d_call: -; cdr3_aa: CASRSTGISGNTIYF; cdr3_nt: TGTGCCAGCAGGAGTACAGGGATCTCTGGAAACACCATATATTTT
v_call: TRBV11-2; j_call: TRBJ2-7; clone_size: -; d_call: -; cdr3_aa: CASSRRESSYEQYF; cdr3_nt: TGTGCCAGCAGCCGGCGGGAATCCTCCTACGAGCAGTACTTC
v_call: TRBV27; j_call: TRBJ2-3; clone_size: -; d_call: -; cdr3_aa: CASRDFTDTQYF; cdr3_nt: TGTGCCAGCAGGGACTTCACAGATACGCAGTATTTT
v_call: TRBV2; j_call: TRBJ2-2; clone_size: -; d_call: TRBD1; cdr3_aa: CASSESRGRNTGELFF; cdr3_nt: TGTGCCAGCAGTGAATCTAGGGGGCGGAACACCGGGGAGCTGTTTTTT
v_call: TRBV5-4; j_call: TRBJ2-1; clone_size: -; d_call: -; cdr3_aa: CASSFDRWSSYNEQFF; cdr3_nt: TGTGCCAGCAGCTTTGATAGGTGGAGCTCCTACAATGAGCAGTTCTTC
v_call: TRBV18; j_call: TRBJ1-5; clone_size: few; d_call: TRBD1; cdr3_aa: CASSSQGGGNQPQHF; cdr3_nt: TGTGCCAGCTCCTCACAGGGGGGAGGCAATCAGCCCCAGCATTTT
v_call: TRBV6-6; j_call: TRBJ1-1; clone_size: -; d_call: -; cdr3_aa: CASSYIGPSGAFF; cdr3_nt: TGTGCCAGCAGTTACATTGGGCCGAGTGGAGCTTTCTTT
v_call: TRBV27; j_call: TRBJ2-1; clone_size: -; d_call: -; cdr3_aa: CASSFSGVYNEQFF; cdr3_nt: TGTGCCAGCAGTTTCAGCGGCGTCTACAATGAGCAGTTCTTC
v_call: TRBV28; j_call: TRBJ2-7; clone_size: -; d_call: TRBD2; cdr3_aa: CASSLAGGLSQYF; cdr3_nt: TGTGCCAGCAGTTTAGCGGGGGGGCTCTCTCAGTACTTC
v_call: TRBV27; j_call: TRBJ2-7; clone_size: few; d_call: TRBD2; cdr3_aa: CASRLAGGYEQYF; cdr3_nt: TGTGCCAGCAGACTAGCGGGAGGGTACGAGCAGTACTTC
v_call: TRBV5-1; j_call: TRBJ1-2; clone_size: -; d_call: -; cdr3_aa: CASSLARGEDGYTF; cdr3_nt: TGCGCCAGCAGCTTGGCCCGGGGGGAGGATGGCTACACCTTC
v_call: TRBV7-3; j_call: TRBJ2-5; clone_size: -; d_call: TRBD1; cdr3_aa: CASSPRGGTGQETQYF; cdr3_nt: TGTGCCAGCAGCCCTCGGGGCGGGACAGGACAAGAGACCCAGTACTTC
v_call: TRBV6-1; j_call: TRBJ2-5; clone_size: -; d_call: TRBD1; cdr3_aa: CASSVNRGETQYF; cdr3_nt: TGTGCCAGCAGTGTGAACAGGGGGGAGACCCAGTACTTC
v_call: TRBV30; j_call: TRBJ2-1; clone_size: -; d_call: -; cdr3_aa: CAWSPNGRGLDEQFF; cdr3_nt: TGTGCCTGGAGCCCGAACGGACGGGGTTTGGATGAGCAGTTCTTC
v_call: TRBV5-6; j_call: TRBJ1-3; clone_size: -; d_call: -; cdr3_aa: CASSLVSGNTIYF; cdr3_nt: TGTGCCAGCAGCTTGGTATCTGGAAACACCATATATTTT
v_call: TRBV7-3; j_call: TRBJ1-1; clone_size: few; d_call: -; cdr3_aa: CASSPDGVTNTEAFF; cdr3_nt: TGTGCCAGCAGCCCGGACGGGGTGACGAACACTGAAGCTTTCTTT
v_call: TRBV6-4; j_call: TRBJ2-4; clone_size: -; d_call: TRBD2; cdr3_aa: CAGGGLAKNIQYF; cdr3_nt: TGTGCCGGGGGAGGGCTAGCCAAAAACATTCAGTACTTC
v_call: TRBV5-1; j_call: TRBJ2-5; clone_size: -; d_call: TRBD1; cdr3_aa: CASSSSRPGGMETQYF; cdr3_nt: TGCGCCAGCAGCTCGAGTCGTCCAGGGGGCATGGAGACCCAGTACTTC
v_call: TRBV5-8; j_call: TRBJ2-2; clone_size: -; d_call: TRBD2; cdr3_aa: CASGDRNSGRSTGELFF; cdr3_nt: TGTGCCAGCGGGGACAGGAATAGCGGGAGGTCCACCGGGGAGCTGTTTTTT
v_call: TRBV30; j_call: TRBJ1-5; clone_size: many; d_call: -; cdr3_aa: CAWSVRVINQPQHF; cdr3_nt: TGTGCCTGGAGTGTACGGGTCATTAATCAGCCCCAGCATTTT
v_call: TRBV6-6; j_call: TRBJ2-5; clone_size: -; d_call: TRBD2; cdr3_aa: CASSFLQAGGAETQYF; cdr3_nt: TGTGCCAGCAGTTTTTTACAAGCGGGGGGCGCAGAGACCCAGTACTTC
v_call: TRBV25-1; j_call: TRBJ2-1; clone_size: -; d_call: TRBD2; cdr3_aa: CASSQGSGTKSYNEQFF; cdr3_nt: TGTGCCAGCAGTCAAGGTTCCGGGACTAAGTCCTACAATGAGCAGTTCTTC
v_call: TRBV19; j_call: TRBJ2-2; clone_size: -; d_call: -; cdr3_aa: CASSSEGMRMDSAGELFF; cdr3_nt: TGTGCCAGTAGTTCGGAGGGAATGAGAATGGACAGCGCCGGGGAGCTGTTTTTT
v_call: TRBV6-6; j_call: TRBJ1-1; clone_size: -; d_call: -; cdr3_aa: CASSFQQNTEAFF; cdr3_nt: TGTGCCAGCAGTTTCCAGCAGAACACTGAAGCTTTCTTT
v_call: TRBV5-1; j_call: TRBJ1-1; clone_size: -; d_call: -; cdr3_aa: CASTLLPQGGTEAFF; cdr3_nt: TGCGCCAGCACCCTCCTCCCACAGGGAGGCACTGAAGCTTTCTTT
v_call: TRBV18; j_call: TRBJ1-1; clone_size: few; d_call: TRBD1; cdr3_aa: CASSPGWGQGTTEAFF; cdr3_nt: TGTGCCAGCTCACCTGGTTGGGGACAGGGGACCACTGAAGCTTTCTTT
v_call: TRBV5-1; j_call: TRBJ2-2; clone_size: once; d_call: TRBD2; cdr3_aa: CASSSNSGGLNTGELFF; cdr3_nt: TGCGCCAGCAGCTCGAATAGCGGGGGGCTGAACACCGGGGAGCTGTTTTTT
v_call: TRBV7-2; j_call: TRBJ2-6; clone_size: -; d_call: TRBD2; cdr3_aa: CASSTLAGVSGANVLTF; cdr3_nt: TGTGCCAGCAGCACACTAGCGGGGGTCTCTGGGGCCAACGTCCTGACTTTC
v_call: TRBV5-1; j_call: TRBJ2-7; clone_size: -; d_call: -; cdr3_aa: CASRLRTDSSYEQYF; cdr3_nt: TGCGCCAGCAGGCTACGGACCGATAGCTCCTACGAGCAGTACTTC
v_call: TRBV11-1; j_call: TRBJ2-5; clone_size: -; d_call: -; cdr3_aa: CASSLRGHRPETQYF; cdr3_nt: TGTGCCAGCAGCCTCCGGGGGCACCGGCCAGAGACCCAGTACTTC
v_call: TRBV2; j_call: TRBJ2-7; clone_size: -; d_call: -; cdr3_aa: CASNLARQDYEQYF; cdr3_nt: TGTGCCAGCAATCTAGCGAGACAGGACTACGAGCAGTACTTC
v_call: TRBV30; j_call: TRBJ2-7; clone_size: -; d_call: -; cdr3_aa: CAWSQPARDEQYF; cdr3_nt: TGTGCCTGGAGTCAACCGGCTCGGGACGAGCAGTACTTC
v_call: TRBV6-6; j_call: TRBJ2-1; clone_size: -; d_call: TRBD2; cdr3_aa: CASSYGASGGLNEQFF; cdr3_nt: TGTGCCAGCAGTTACGGCGCTAGCGGGGGGCTGAATGAGCAGTTCTTC
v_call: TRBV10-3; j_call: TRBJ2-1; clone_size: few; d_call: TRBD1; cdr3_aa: CAGGTLGTGDYNEQFF; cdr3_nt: TGTGCCGGCGGAACTCTCGGGACAGGGGATTACAATGAGCAGTTCTTC
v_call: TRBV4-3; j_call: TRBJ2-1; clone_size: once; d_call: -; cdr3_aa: CASSPLLSGTPGNEQFF; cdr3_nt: TGCGCCAGCAGCCCATTACTATCGGGGACGCCGGGGAATGAGCAGTTCTTC
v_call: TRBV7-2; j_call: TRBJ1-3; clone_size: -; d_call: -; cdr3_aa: CASSEQGSGNTIYF; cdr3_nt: TGTGCCAGCAGCGAACAGGGATCTGGAAACACCATATATTTT
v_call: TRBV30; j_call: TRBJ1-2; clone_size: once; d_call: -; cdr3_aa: CAWTRFEANYGYTF; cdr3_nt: TGTGCCTGGACCCGTTTCGAGGCTAACTATGGCTACACCTTC
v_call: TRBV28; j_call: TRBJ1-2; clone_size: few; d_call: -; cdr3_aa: CASSSMGPGDNYGYTF; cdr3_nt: TGTGCCAGCAGTAGTATGGGGCCAGGAGACAACTATGGCTACACCTTC
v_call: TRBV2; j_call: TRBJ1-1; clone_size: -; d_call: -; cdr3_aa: CASSASVMNTEAFF; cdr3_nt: TGTGCCAGCAGTGCTTCAGTCATGAACACTGAAGCTTTCTTT
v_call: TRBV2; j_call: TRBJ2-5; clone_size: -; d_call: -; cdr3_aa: CASSELGEGTQYF; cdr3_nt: TGTGCCAGCAGTGAACTTGGAGAGGGGACCCAGTACTTC
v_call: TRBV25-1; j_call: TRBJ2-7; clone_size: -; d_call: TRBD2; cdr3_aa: CASSESLAGVYEQYF; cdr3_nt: TGTGCCAGCAGTGAATCCCTAGCGGGAGTGTACGAGCAGTACTTC
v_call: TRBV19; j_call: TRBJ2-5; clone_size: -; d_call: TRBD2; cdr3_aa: CASSIGSGGEETQYF; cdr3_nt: TGTGCCAGTAGTATAGGTAGCGGGGGGGAAGAGACCCAGTACTTC